This T cell receptor (beta chain) derives from a study of blood T cell repertoires in COVID-19. In the study overall: The origin of the acute and convalescent COVID-19 samples was the United States, Italy and Spain.

Authors' analysis steps: The assay estimated nucleated cells by amplifying reference gene primers. Some clones are missing from TCRdb's copy, which holds only in-frame ones; the method was immunoSEQ multiplex PCR. V and J calls and clone size are as listed in that table; D and trimming were resolved from the DNA. This table holds roughly 220,000 clones, approximately 85% found once. This clone appeared a few times. CDR3 length: 12 amino acids. With 8 bases removed from V and 0 bases from J, the gap between germline ends came to 8 bases. CDR1 is SNHLY and CDR2 is FYNNEI in the germline V gene. Sequences were obtained from peripheral blood. This chain uses TRBV2 with TRBJ2-7, with D tentatively TRBD2 (6 bases). The sequence came from a man aged 50-59 years who had recovered from COVID-19. CDR3 sequence (DNA): TGTGCCAGCGGGGGGAGCTCCTACGAGCAGTACTTC. This encodes CASGGSSYEQYF.